Below, 21 T cell receptor beta chains from the same sample are listed, as sequenced in a study of patients and donors after allogeneic stem cell transplantation. Each CDR3 protein gets one entry after TCRdb re-called the RT-PCR reads with MiXCR. The sample yields under 95,000 distinct CDR3 sequences, around 5% seen once. The source material was blood, either unsorted or a sorted T cell fraction (not recorded which). The receptor source for this set is a human donor who was either an allogeneic HSCT recipient or a stem cell or donor lymphocyte infusion donor (not recorded which). It is not recorded whose cells these are; they may come from a transplant donor.

This clonotype has at least ten counts. This sequence joins TRBV13 and TRBJ1-2; D is undetermined. From germline, CDR1 is PRHDT and CDR2 FYEKMQ (reference sequence). The CDR3 is 17 amino acids. V gave up 5 bases and J gave up 0 bases, with 19 bases separating them. The CDR3 is CASSTFRLDTANYGYTF. The CDR3 nucleotides read TGTGCCAGCAGCACGTTTCGACTCGACACAGCTAACTATGGCTACACCTTC. Drawing the rest from reference TRBV13 and TRBJ1-2, the complete variable domain is AAGVIQSPRHLIKEKRETATLKCYPIPRHDTVYWYQQGPGQDPQFLISFYEKMQSDKGSIPDRFSAQQFSDYHSELNMSSLELGDSALYFCASSTFRLDTANYGYTFGSGTRLTVV.

The rearrangement joins TRBV11-2 to TRBJ2-5, with 16 bases that match TRBD2. Germline V gene lookup returns CDR1 SGHAT and CDR2 FQNNGV. This CDR3 contains 18 residues. Trimming at V came to 5 bases and at J to 2 bases, leaving 8 bases not matched to a gene. This CDR3 reads CASSPDPGLAGGQETQYF. Here the CDR3 DNA reads TGTGCCAGCAGCCCCGACCCGGGACTAGCGGGGGGGCAAGAGACCCAGTACTTC.

This clonotype has at least ten counts. The J gene is TRBJ2-5, the V gene TRBV1; TRBD2 was called by the table and not checked on the DNA. TRBV1 is deemed a pseudogene. CDR3 length: 15 residues. The CDR3: CTSSQDRRDKETQYF. DNA of the CDR3: TGCACCAGCAGCCAAGATCGGCGGGATAAAGAGACCCAGTACTTC.

This clonotype was found many times. This sequence joins TRBV20-1 and TRBJ1-1; D call uncertain. Germline CDR1 and CDR2: DFQATT and SNEGSKA (reference sequence). Trimming removed 0 bases at V and 1 base at J, with 15 bases between. The CDR3 runs to 16 residues. CDR3 sequence (DNA): TGCAGTGCTAGAGATCCGATGTCGCCCGGGAACACTGAAGCTTTCTTT. Its translation is CSARDPMSPGNTEAFF.

This clonotype was observed at least ten times. The chain joins TRBV5-1 to TRBJ1-1, with D perhaps TRBD1 (6 bases). Germline V gene lookup returns CDR1 SGHRS and CDR2 YFSETQ. The CDR3 is 13 amino acids. With 3 bases removed from V and 5 bases from J, the gap between germline ends came to 11 bases. This CDR3 reads CASSSQGRTEAFF. The CDR3 coding sequence is TGCGCCAGCAGCTCGCAGGGGAGAACTGAAGCTTTCTTT.

This clonotype has more than one count but fewer than ten. This sequence joins TRBV2 and TRBJ1-5; TRBD1 agrees at 10 bases. V was clipped by 6 bases and J by 5 bases; unmatched bases: 7. The CDR3 loop spans 15 amino acids. Germline loops: CDR1 SNHLY, CDR2 FYNNEI. CDR3 DNA sequence: TGTGCCAGCAGCGTTCAGACAGGGGGCTATCAGCCCCAGCATTTT. Translated, it gives CASSVQTGGYQPQHF.

This clonotype was detected only a few times. CDR3 coding DNA: TGTGCCAGCAGCCAAGATCAAAACACAGCCTACGAGCAGTACTTC. Protein: CASSQDQNTAYEQYF. The chain carries TRBV14 and TRBJ2-7; no firm D call. Trimming took off 0 bases at V and 2 bases at J, with 11 bases between the two ends. Germline V gene data show CDR1 as SGHDN and CDR2 as FVKESK. The CDR3 contains 15 residues.

This clonotype was seen ten or more times. The rearrangement links TRBV3-1 to TRBJ2-3; tentatively, D is TRBD1 (6 bases). V lost 1 base and J lost 4, with 9 bases in between. The V gene's germline CDR1 is LGHDT and CDR2 YNNKEL (reference sequence). This CDR3 has 14 residues. CDR3 DNA: TGTGCCAGCAGCCAAGCACAGGGCCCAGATACGCAGTATTTT. Translated, it gives CASSQAQGPDTQYF.

This clonotype was recorded many times. This chain uses TRBV28 with TRBJ1-2, with 7 bases lining up with TRBD1. The V and J ends lost 3 bases and 4 bases, in that order; junction bases with no gene match: 5. This CDR3 contains 14 residues. The germline CDR1 and CDR2 sequences are MDHEN and SYDVKM. CDR3 DNA sequence: TGTGCCAGCAGTTTTTCAGGGGGAGCCTATGGCTACACCTTC. It is translated as CASSFSGGAYGYTF.

In its sample, this clonotype was seen a few times. The rearrangement links TRBV11-2 to TRBJ2-5; 10 bases match TRBD2. Germline assignment: CDR1 SGHAT and CDR2 FQNNGV. Trimming took 3 bases from V and 5 from J; bases not matched to a gene: 6. The CDR3 loop spans 15 amino acids. The CDR3 nucleotides read TGTGCCAGCAGCTTTAGCGGGGGGCGAGGGGAGACCCAGTACTTC. Translation gives CASSFSGGRGETQYF.

This clonotype was observed many times. The V call is TRBV6-1, the J call TRBJ1-5; 9 nucleotides line up with TRBD1. The germline CDR1 and CDR2 sequences are MNHNS and SASEGT. V was clipped by 2 bases and J by 9 bases; unmatched bases: 8. This CDR3 spans 15 amino acids. CDR3 in amino acids: CASSESLTGGTPQHF. For the CDR3, the DNA is TGTGCCAGCAGTGAATCCCTGACAGGGGGGACGCCCCAGCATTTT.

This clonotype was detected ten times or more. The chain couples TRBV10-3 to TRBJ1-1; no definite D call. V lost 10 bases, J lost 0 bases, and 18 bases lay in between. This CDR3 contains 15 residues. CDR1 and CDR2 (germline): ENHRY, SYGVKD. CDR3 residues: CAKPGKPLMNTEAFF. DNA of the CDR3: TGTGCCAAGCCGGGGAAGCCGCTCATGAACACTGAAGCTTTCTTT.

This clonotype has just a few counts. This chain uses TRBV6-1 with TRBJ2-7, with no clear D. The germline V gene has CDR1 MNHNS and CDR2 SASEGT. V lost 2 bases and J 5 bases, leaving 4 bases between the germline ends. This CDR3 contains 11 residues. CDR3 nucleotides: TGTGCCAGCAGTGAATACCACGAGCAGTACTTC. Translated: CASSEYHEQYF.

This clonotype occurred many times. The V call is TRBV2, the J call TRBJ1-4; weak D call: TRBD1 (5 bases). This CDR3 has 11 amino acids. Trimming shortened V by 7 bases and J by 12 bases, and 12 bases separated the two germline ends. Germline V gene sequence: CDR1 SNHLY, CDR2 FYNNEI. The CDR3 DNA is TGTGCCAGCACCGGTGGGACGGAACTGTTTTTT. Protein sequence: CASTGGTELFF.

This clonotype has a count of ten or more. V and J are TRBV29-1 and TRBJ1-4; no definite D call. This CDR3 is 11 amino acids long. The germline V gene encodes CDR1 SQVTM and CDR2 ANQGSEA. Trimming shortened V by 6 bases and J by 10 bases, and 12 bases separated the two germline ends. As DNA, the CDR3 is TGCAGCGTCGGTGACGGCCCAAAACTGTTTTTT. Amino acids: CSVGDGPKLFF.

Only a few counts were recorded for this clonotype. V usage is TRBV6-1 and J usage is TRBJ1-1, with 8 bases that match TRBD1. Trimming removed 6 bases from V and 3 bases from J; junction bases left unmatched: 6. The CDR3 runs to 14 residues. CDR1 is MNHNS and CDR2 is SASEGT in the germline V gene. The CDR3: CASSNQGAYTEAFF. The DNA for the CDR3 is TGTGCCAGCAGCAACCAGGGGGCTTACACTGAAGCTTTCTTT.

This clonotype has at least ten counts. The chain recombines TRBV7-8 with TRBJ2-5, with 7 bases fitting TRBD2. V shed 5 bases, J shed 1 base, and the junction held 10 bases outside the gene matches. The CDR3 runs to 16 residues. Germline CDR1 reads SGHVS; CDR2 reads FQNEAQ. The CDR3 DNA is TGTGCCAGCAGCCCCTTGACTAGCCTACTCCAAGAGACCCAGTACTTC. Protein: CASSPLTSLLQETQYF. Using reference TRBV7-8 and TRBJ2-5 for the parts outside the CDR3, the full variable domain is GAGVSQSPRYKVAKRGQDVALRCDPISGHVSLFWYQQALGQGPEFLTYFQNEAQLDKSGLPSDRFFAERPEGSVSTLKIQRTQQEDSAVYLCASSPLTSLLQETQYFGPGTRLLVL.

This clonotype was recorded at least ten times. The chain employs TRBV20-1 and TRBJ2-1; D is uncertain. Trimming pared 3 bases from V and 7 bases from J, leaving 16 bases between. There are 14 residues in the CDR3. The germline gives CDR1 DFQATT, CDR2 SNEGSKA (reference sequence). The CDR3 DNA follows: TGCAGTGCTAGGGGCCCTGCCTTAGGGAATGAGCAGTTCTTC. Translated, it gives CSARGPALGNEQFF.

The table lists this clonotype with many counts. The rearrangement links TRBV7-2 to TRBJ2-5; D unresolved. This CDR3 spans 13 amino acids. V was shortened by 5 bases and J by 1 base, with 8 bases between the two germline ends. Germline V lookup: CDR1 SGHTA, CDR2 FQGNSA. CDR3 protein: CASSQALQETQYF. The CDR3 bases are TGTGCCAGCAGCCAGGCCCTCCAAGAGACCCAGTACTTC.

This clonotype was observed at least ten times. The V gene is TRBV9, the J gene TRBJ2-1, with a possible D match to TRBD2 (6 bases). Germline loops: CDR1 SGDLS, CDR2 YYNGEE. The V and J ends lost 0 bases and 8 bases respectively, with 12 bases between them. The CDR3 runs to 14 residues. The CDR3 DNA sequence: TGTGCCAGCAGCGTAGGTGGCAGGGAGGATGAGCAGTTCTTC. Translating it yields CASSVGGREDEQFF.

This clonotype came up many times. The chain recombines TRBV7-3 with TRBJ1-2, with 8 nucleotides matching TRBD1. CDR1 and CDR2 (germline): SGHTA, FQGTGA. V shed 4 bases, J shed 4 bases, and the junction held 2 bases outside the gene matches. The CDR3 loop spans 13 amino acids. As DNA, the CDR3 is TGTGCCAGCAGCTCAACAGGGGGCTATGGCTACACCTTC. Translation gives CASSSTGGYGYTF.